These T cell receptor beta chains were read from a single sample in a study of cytomegalovirus exposure and HLA in healthy donors. This table comes from immunoSEQ multiplex PCR, and its TCRdb copy is limited to in-frame clones, with some not included. The sample table sets out over 30,000 clones. The sample taken for sequencing was PBMCs. These receptors all come from a man aged 35 to 55 in good health and CMV-seronegative. Each CDR3 is given with its conserved first and last residue. A D gene is named only where the DNA matches it firmly.

J gene: TRBJ2-7
V gene: TRBV11-2
D gene: TRBD2
CDR3 protein: CASSLDRSSGSGGYEQYF

J gene: TRBJ2-7
V gene: TRBV7-9
D gene: TRBD1
CDR3 protein: CASSLRQGSYEQYF

J gene: TRBJ2-7
V gene: TRBV4-3
D gene: TRBD1
CDR3 protein: CASSQEGGQGAYYEQYF

J gene: TRBJ1-1
V gene: TRBV4-2
D gene: .
CDR3 protein: CASSQDSWGGNTEAFF

J gene: TRBJ1-1
V gene: TRBV30
D gene: .
CDR3 protein: CAWSVTNGNTEAFF

J gene: TRBJ1-2
V gene: TRBV5-1
D gene: .
CDR3 protein: CASSFGGWEGTNYGYTF

J gene: TRBJ2-7
V gene: TRBV7-9
D gene: .
CDR3 protein: CASSDRTHYEQSF

J gene: TRBJ1-1
V gene: TRBV6-5
D gene: TRBD1
CDR3 protein: CASSMTGADTEAFF

J gene: TRBJ2-7
V gene: TRBV5-4
D gene: .
CDR3 protein: CASRPGAYEQYF

J gene: TRBJ1-1
V gene: TRBV5-4
D gene: .
CDR3 protein: CASSQDRNTEAFF

J gene: TRBJ2-7
V gene: TRBV18
D gene: TRBD2
CDR3 protein: CASSPGLGGSPYEQYF

J gene: TRBJ2-3
V gene: TRBV4-3
D gene: .
CDR3 protein: CASSQADSRTDTQYF

J gene: TRBJ2-3
V gene: TRBV5-1
D gene: .
CDR3 protein: CASSLDSADTQYF

J gene: TRBJ2-7
V gene: TRBV9
D gene: .
CDR3 protein: CASSTGLDAYEQYF

J gene: TRBJ2-5
V gene: TRBV6-1
D gene: .
CDR3 protein: CASSRVTRFGETQYF

J gene: TRBJ1-1
V gene: TRBV7-9
D gene: .
CDR3 protein: CASSPQGQETEAFF

J gene: TRBJ2-1
V gene: TRBV30
D gene: .
CDR3 protein: CAWSVSRYEQFF

J gene: TRBJ1-2
V gene: TRBV28
D gene: .
CDR3 protein: CASSLRDGRGYTF